Listed here are 32 T cell receptor beta chains from one sample, sequenced in a study of CD8 T cells in Susac syndrome. The RNA, 0.5 to 1 ug, was put through reverse transcription using random hexamers. MiXCR was run by TCRdb on the immunoSEQ multiplex PCR reads, yielding one entry per CDR3 protein. This table holds some 120,000 distinct CDR3 sequences, about 90% found once. Material for sequencing was CD8+ T cells from PBMCs. The receptors here all came from a human donor in good health.

V usage is TRBV12-3 or TRBV12-4 and J usage is TRBJ2-1; perhaps TRBD2 as D (5 bases). Between the trimmed V and J ends, which lost 6 bases and 6 bases, there was a span of 9 bases. The CDR3 totals 12 residues. CDR3 DNA sequence: TGTGCCAGCAGGAGGGTAAGCAATGAGCAGTTCTTC. The encoded protein is CASRRVSNEQFF.

V and J are TRBV7-2 and TRBJ1-5; TRBD1 matches 7 bases. CDR1 and CDR2 (germline): SGHTA, FQGNSA. This CDR3 has 13 amino acids. The J segment lost 5 bases and the V segment lost 5 bases, leaving 3 bases of the junction unmatched. The CDR3 here is CASSRQGDQPQHF. The CDR3 DNA is TGTGCCAGCAGCCGACAGGGCGATCAGCCCCAGCATTTT.

This clonotype was seen only once. CDR3 DNA sequence: TGTGCCAGCAGCTTAACAGTGCGCACTGAAGCTTTCTTT. Protein: CASSLTVRTEAFF. This chain connects TRBV7-9 to TRBJ1-1, with D unclear. Trimming shortened V by 2 bases and J by 4 bases, and 8 bases separated the two germline ends. The CDR3 has 13 amino acids. Germline V gene data show CDR1 as SEHNR and CDR2 as FQNEAQ (reference sequence).

The CDR3 spells CASSYVQGGESSYNSPLHF. The CDR3 nucleotides are TGTGCCAGCAGTTACGTACAGGGGGGCGAGAGCTCCTATAATTCACCCCTCCACTTT. The chain recombines TRBV6-2 or TRBV6-3 with TRBJ1-6; the match to TRBD1 covers 8 bases. This CDR3 contains 19 residues. CDR1 is MNHEY and CDR2 is SVGEGT in the germline V gene. V lost 2 bases and J lost 0; bases outside the gene matches: 9.

The chain links TRBV7-9 to TRBJ2-2, with TRBD2 as a possible D gene (6 bases). Per the germline V gene, CDR1 is SEHNR and CDR2 is FQNEAQ (reference sequence). CDR3 length: 15 residues. Trimming cost V 4 bases and J 5 bases, with 14 bases left between them. CDR3 nucleotides: TGTGCCAGCAGCTCTAAGGGAGGATTTACCGGGGAGCTGTTTTTT. Translation gives CASSSKGGFTGELFF.

This chain links TRBV29-1 with TRBJ1-1; D is undetermined. The CDR3 contains 15 residues. The V gene lost 8 bases and the J gene lost 0 bases, with 19 bases spanning the gap. CDR1 and CDR2 from the germline V gene are SQVTM and ANQGSEA. The CDR3 loop reads CSSLKGSGMNTEAFF. CDR3 DNA sequence: TGCAGCTCCCTAAAGGGCTCGGGTATGAACACTGAAGCTTTCTTT.

This chain connects TRBV5-1 to TRBJ2-1; D is perhaps TRBD1 (6 bases). V was clipped by 0 bases and J by 3 bases, with 13 bases between them. CDR1 and CDR2 (germline): SGHRS, YFSETQ. This CDR3 has 16 amino acids. CDR3 region: CASSLGAGDRYNEQFF. The CDR3 coding sequence is TGCGCCAGCAGCTTGGGGGCAGGGGATCGCTACAATGAGCAGTTCTTC. The entire variable domain, with the rest obtained from reference TRBV5-1 and TRBJ2-1, is as follows: KAGVTQTPRYLIKTRGQQVTLSCSPISGHRSVSWYQQTPGQGLQFLFEYFSETQRNKGNFPGRFSGRQFSNSRSEMNVSTLELGDSALYLCASSLGAGDRYNEQFFGPGTRLTVL.

This clonotype has a single count. The rearrangement joins TRBV7-2 to TRBJ2-7, with D unclear. Germline values: CDR1 SGHTA, CDR2 FQGNSA. The CDR3 length is 13 residues. The V gene lost 3 bases and the J gene lost 6 bases, with 12 bases spanning the gap. The chain's CDR3 is CASSLGSLGEQYF. The CDR3, as DNA: TGTGCCAGCAGCTTGGGTAGCCTCGGCGAGCAGTACTTC.

The chain couples TRBV5-1 to TRBJ2-5; tentatively, D is TRBD1 or TRBD2 (5 bases each). CDR1 and CDR2 (germline): SGHRS, YFSETQ. The CDR3 runs 15 residues. Trimming stripped 4 bases from V and 5 bases from J, with 18 bases between. This CDR3 is CASSGDANGGETQYF. DNA for the CDR3: TGCGCCAGCAGCGGGGACGCAAACGGTGGCGAGACCCAGTACTTC.

The chain couples TRBV5-1 to TRBJ2-7; 7 bases are a match to TRBD1. Germline loops: CDR1 SGHRS, CDR2 YFSETQ. The V segment lost 0 bases and the J segment 3 bases; nucleotides outside the gene matches: 3. This CDR3 has 14 residues. Here the CDR3 reads CASSLVGQNYEQYF. The CDR3, as DNA: TGCGCCAGCAGCTTGGTGGGACAGAACTACGAGCAGTACTTC.

This clonotype was detected a few times. The CDR3 reads CASSPGTRMGTEAFF. Written as DNA, the CDR3 is TGTGCCAGCAGCCCAGGGACCCGAATGGGGACTGAAGCTTTCTTT. V is TRBV14 and J is TRBJ1-1; a weak D match, TRBD1 (5 bases). V lost 4 bases, J lost 5 bases, and 17 bases lay in between. In germline, CDR1 is SGHDN, CDR2 FVKESK. CDR3 length: 15 amino acids.

About this clonotype itself: The junction departs from germline at one end; a sequencing error may be responsible. The rearrangement joins TRBV6-2 or TRBV6-3 to TRBJ1-1; TRBD1 might be the D (6 bases). CDR1 MNHEY and CDR2 SVGEGT come from the germline V gene. CDR3 length equals 14 residues. The CDR3 sequence is CASNYGRGGTEAFF. The CDR3 DNA reads as TGTGCCAGCAATTACGGGAGGGGGGGGACTGAAGCTTTCTTT.

The chain has TRBV7-2 and TRBJ2-7; unclear D gene. V was trimmed by 5 bases and J by 4 bases, leaving 12 bases between them. The length of the CDR3 is 13 residues. Germline-derived CDR1 and CDR2 are SGHTA and FQGNSA. CDR3 DNA: TGTGCCAGCAGCCCGTCCCGACCTTACGAGCAGTACTTC. Its translation: CASSPSRPYEQYF. Combining the CDR3 with reference TRBV7-2 and TRBJ2-7 gives the whole variable domain GAGVSQSPSNKVTEKGKDVELRCDPISGHTALYWYRQSLGQGLEFLIYFQGNSAPDKSGLPSDRFSAERTGGSVSTLTIQRTQQEDSAVYLCASSPSRPYEQYFGPGTRLTVT.

This sequence joins TRBV2 and TRBJ2-2; possible D gene TRBD2, 6 bases. Germline V gene data show CDR1 as SNHLY and CDR2 as FYNNEI. Trimming cost V 3 bases and J 3 bases, with 8 bases left between them. The CDR3 consists of 14 residues. The CDR3 DNA sequence: TGTGCCAGCAGTGACAGGGAGGACACCGGGGAGCTGTTTTTT. Translated, it gives CASSDREDTGELFF.

The chain combines TRBV24-1 with TRBJ2-1; TRBD2 is a possible D gene (6 bases). The V gene lost 3 bases and the J gene lost 8 bases, with 16 bases spanning the gap. This CDR3 has 15 amino acids. Germline V gene lookup returns CDR1 KGHDR and CDR2 SFDVKD. The DNA for the CDR3 is TGTGCCACCAGTGATGGGTCAGGAGGGACCGATGAGCAGTTCTTC. Its protein product is CATSDGSGGTDEQFF.

The J gene is TRBJ2-7, the V gene TRBV21-1; TRBD2 reflects the table's D call only, with no check against the DNA. TRBV21-1 is noted as a pseudogene. The CDR3 covers 14 residues. The CDR3 region is CASRPLAKSNEQYF. The CDR3 nucleotides are TGTGCCAGCAGGCCCCTAGCGAAAAGCAACGAGCAGTACTTC.

The V call is TRBV7-2, the J call TRBJ2-1; D not resolved. Germline V gene lookup returns CDR1 SGHTA and CDR2 FQGNSA. V dropped 5 bases and J dropped 7 bases, with 12 bases sitting between them. The CDR3 runs 13 residues. The CDR3 spells CASSPYTKNEQFF. In nucleotides, the CDR3 is TGTGCCAGCAGCCCCTACACTAAGAATGAGCAGTTCTTC. Variable domain in full (rest from reference TRBV7-2 and TRBJ2-1): GAGVSQSPSNKVTEKGKDVELRCDPISGHTALYWYRQSLGQGLEFLIYFQGNSAPDKSGLPSDRFSAERTGGSVSTLTIQRTQQEDSAVYLCASSPYTKNEQFFGPGTRLTVL.

The V and J genes are TRBV29-1 and TRBJ1-1; D unclear. The germline V and J ends were trimmed by 2 bases and 1 base, with 8 bases remaining between them. Germline V gives CDR1 SQVTM, CDR2 ANQGSEA. The CDR3 is made up of 13 amino acids. CDR3 nucleotide sequence: TGCAGCGTTGAAACGCACGGGAACACTGAAGCTTTCTTT. This gives the protein CSVETHGNTEAFF.

The rearrangement links TRBV7-3 to TRBJ2-7; TRBD2 matches 7 bases. Germline CDR1 and CDR2: SGHTA and FQGTGA. V dropped 2 bases and J dropped 5; count of bases not matched to a gene: 6. CDR3 length: 14 amino acids. CDR3 nucleotide sequence: TGTGCCAGCAGCTTAGAAGGGAGGGCGAACGAGCAGTACTTC. Translating it yields CASSLEGRANEQYF.

The gene calls are TRBV10-3 and TRBJ2-7, with D possibly TRBD2 on 5 matching bases. Germline V CDR1 and CDR2: ENHRY, SYGVKD. CDR3 size: 13 residues. Deletions cut 3 bases from V and 10 bases from J, with 16 bases between. CDR3 in amino acids: CAISDRGPVHQYF. For the CDR3, the DNA is TGTGCCATCAGTGACCGGGGTCCGGTTCACCAGTACTTC.

The chain employs TRBV6-1 and TRBJ2-5; TRBD1 matches at 11 bases. This CDR3 has 16 amino acids. Germline trimming cut 1 base from V and 5 bases from J; bases unmatched to any gene: 6. Germline V gene lookup returns CDR1 MNHNS and CDR2 SASEGT. The DNA of the CDR3 is TGTGCCAGCAGTGAAGAGGACAGGGGGCGTAAGGAGACCCAGTACTTC. Amino acids: CASSEEDRGRKETQYF.

The rearrangement joins TRBV19 to TRBJ2-7; the D is unclear. V lost 4 bases and J lost 6, with 10 bases in between. Germline CDR1 and CDR2: LNHDA and SQIVND (reference sequence). The CDR3 is 12 amino acids. The CDR3 nucleotides read TGTGCCAGTAGTACAAATTTCGGCGAGCAGTACTTC. Its protein product is CASSTNFGEQYF.

The genes are TRBV7-9 and TRBJ2-5; D possibly corresponds to TRBD2 (6 bases). V was trimmed by 5 bases and J by 5 bases, leaving 12 bases between them. This CDR3 is built from 13 residues. Germline V gene sequence: CDR1 SEHNR, CDR2 FQNEAQ (reference sequence). As DNA, the CDR3 is TGTGCCAGCAGCGACGGAGGGCTGGAGACCCAGTACTTC. Translation: CASSDGGLETQYF.

The rearrangement joins TRBV6-5 to TRBJ2-3; D is undetermined. Germline values: CDR1 MNHEY, CDR2 SVGAGI. The V and J ends lost 5 bases and 5 bases respectively, with 17 bases between them. There are 15 residues in the CDR3. As DNA, the CDR3 is TGTGCCAGCAGTGCCGAGGTAGCAGTGGTAGATACGCAGTATTTT. It specifies CASSAEVAVVDTQYF.

The chain uses TRBV6-5 and TRBJ1-5; TRBD1 aligns across 7 bases. CDR1 is MNHEY, CDR2 SVGAGI, per germline. The CDR3 extends over 14 amino acids. The junction had 5 bases not matched to a gene; V was cut back by 2 bases and J by 7 bases. The CDR3 spells CASSYLGGRQPQHF. Written as DNA, the CDR3 is TGTGCCAGCAGTTACCTAGGGGGCCGACAGCCCCAGCATTTT.

The chain joins TRBV18 to TRBJ1-2; maybe TRBD1 (6 bases). V was trimmed by 6 bases and J by 4 bases, leaving 12 bases between them. CDR3 length: 13 amino acids. The germline V gene encodes CDR1 KGHSH and CDR2 LQKENI. CDR3 sequence reads: CASSAGDLYGYTF. The DNA for the CDR3 is TGTGCCAGCTCGGCAGGGGATCTCTATGGCTACACCTTC. Supplemented by reference TRBV18 and TRBJ1-2, the full variable domain reads NAGVMQNPRHLVRRRGQEARLRCSPMKGHSHVYWYRQLPEEGLKFMVYLQKENIIDESGMPKERFSAEFPKEGPSILRIQQVVRGDSAAYFCASSAGDLYGYTFGSGTRLTVV.

The V and J genes are TRBV29-1 and TRBJ1-1, with D possibly matching TRBD1 (6 bases). The length of the CDR3 is 13 residues. V lost 5 bases, J lost 2 bases, and 12 bases lay in between. CDR1 SQVTM and CDR2 ANQGSEA come from the germline V gene. The DNA of the CDR3 is TGCAGCGTTTGGGGGCTCGGTAACACTGAAGCTTTCTTT. Translated, it gives CSVWGLGNTEAFF.

J is TRBJ2-3 and V is TRBV7-2; the D gene is possibly TRBD2 (6 bases). V was pared by 1 base and J by 2 bases, with 13 bases between. Germline CDR1 SGHTA, CDR2 FQGNSA. The CDR3 totals 16 residues. The chain's CDR3 is CASSLVGSGLTDTQYF. The CDR3 DNA sequence: TGTGCCAGCAGCTTAGTGGGTAGCGGACTCACAGATACGCAGTATTTT.

This sequence joins TRBV7-2 and TRBJ1-2; 9 bases are a match to TRBD1. The CDR3 totals 17 residues. Germline V CDR1 and CDR2: SGHTA, FQGNSA. With V trimmed by 2 bases and J by 5 bases, 12 bases remained unmatched. The DNA for the CDR3 is TGTGCCAGCAGCTTATGGGGGACAGGGCAGACTTCTTATGGCTACACCTTC. Its protein product is CASSLWGTGQTSYGYTF. Full variable domain (missing parts from reference TRBV7-2 and TRBJ1-2): GAGVSQSPSNKVTEKGKDVELRCDPISGHTALYWYRQSLGQGLEFLIYFQGNSAPDKSGLPSDRFSAERTGGSVSTLTIQRTQQEDSAVYLCASSLWGTGQTSYGYTFGSGTRLTVV.

CDR3 region: CASSSDRGLSYEQYF. In DNA form, the CDR3 reads TGTGCCAGCAGTTCGGACAGGGGGCTCTCCTACGAGCAGTACTTC. This sequence joins TRBV12-3 or TRBV12-4 and TRBJ2-7; the match to TRBD1 covers 11 bases. This CDR3 has 15 amino acids. V trimming: 4 bases; J trimming: 0 bases; junction bases outside the gene matches: 2.

DNA for the CDR3: TGTGCCAGCAGCCTTACAGGGGATGGTGGCTACACCTTC. Protein product: CASSLTGDGGYTF. The rearrangement joins TRBV11-1 to TRBJ1-2; 7 nucleotides align to TRBD1. The CDR3 contains 13 residues. With V trimmed by 5 bases and J by 7 bases, 7 bases remained unmatched. Germline V lookup: CDR1 SGHAT, CDR2 FQDESV (reference sequence).

The chain has TRBV19 and TRBJ1-2; D may be TRBD1 (5 bases). Trimming left V 2 bases short and J 0 bases short, with 16 bases between. The germline V gene has CDR1 LNHDA and CDR2 SQIVND (reference sequence). CDR3 length equals 17 residues. The CDR3 sequence is CASSIYGQSLSNYGYTF. CDR3 DNA sequence: TGTGCCAGTAGTATATATGGACAATCACTCTCTAACTATGGCTACACCTTC.